Here is one T cell receptor beta chain with its context. Its antigen remains unknown. This sample is part of a study of blood T cells in healthy people across ages. General observations from the study: Age advanced and TCR beta diversity per million T cells fell, roughly linearly.

Sample-barcoded 5' priming and a J-beta primer mix drove a second PCR of roughly 6 to 12 cycles. TCRdb re-called the 5' RACE reads through MiXCR, storing one row per CDR3 protein. In the table there are 800,000 to 1,300,000 distinct CDR3 sequences, 20% to 25% of which are singletons. V lost 1 base to trimming and J lost 10 bases, with 12 bases between them. Per germline, CDR1 SGHDT and CDR2 YYEEEE. The CDR3 covers 14 residues. This same sample was also part of a study on T cells of mothers and their children.

The clonotype originates from a girl aged 2 to 9 in good health. This chain links TRBV5-6 with TRBJ1-6; D unresolved. The source material was blood. CDR3 nucleotide sequence: TGTGCCAGCAGCTTGCGATTAGAGACATCACCCCTCCACTTT. It encodes CASSLRLETSPLHF.